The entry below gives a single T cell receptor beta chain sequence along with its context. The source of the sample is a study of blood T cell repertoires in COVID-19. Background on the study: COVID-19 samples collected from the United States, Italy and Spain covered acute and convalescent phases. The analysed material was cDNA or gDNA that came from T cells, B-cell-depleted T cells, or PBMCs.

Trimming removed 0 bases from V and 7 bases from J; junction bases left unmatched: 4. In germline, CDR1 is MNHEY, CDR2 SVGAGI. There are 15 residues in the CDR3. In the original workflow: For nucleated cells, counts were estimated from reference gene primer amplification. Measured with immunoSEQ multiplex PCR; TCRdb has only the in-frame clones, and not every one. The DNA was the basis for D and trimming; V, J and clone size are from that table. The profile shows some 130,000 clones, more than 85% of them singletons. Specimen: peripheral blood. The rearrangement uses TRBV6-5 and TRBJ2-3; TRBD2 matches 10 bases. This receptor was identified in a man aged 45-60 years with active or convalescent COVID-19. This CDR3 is CASSYSAGGVYTQYF. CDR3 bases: TGTGCCAGCAGTTACTCAGCGGGGGGGGTATATACGCAGTATTTT.